These 29 T cell receptor beta chains were sequenced from one sample in a study of blood T cells in healthy people across ages. A second PCR, run for roughly 7 to 11 cycles, used a sample-barcoded 5' primer plus a J-beta primer mix. Via MiXCR, TCRdb re-called the 5' RACE reads, giving one row per CDR3 protein. The sample lists fewer than 950,000 distinct CDR3 sequences, about 55% occurring once. Sequenced input: blood. The receptors derive from a man older than 75 in good health.

The chain employs TRBV12-3 or TRBV12-4 and TRBJ2-1; 7 bases line up with TRBD2. This CDR3 spans 15 amino acids. Trimming at V came to 6 bases and at J to 7 bases, leaving 12 bases not matched to a gene. CDR3: CASRAWEGLLNEQFF. CDR3 sequence (DNA): TGTGCCAGCAGGGCCTGGGAGGGCCTTTTAAATGAGCAGTTCTTC.

This sequence joins TRBV20-1 and TRBJ1-1; 9 nucleotides match TRBD1. The germline CDR1 and CDR2 sequences are DFQATT and SNEGSKA (reference sequence). Losses at the gene ends were 5 bases for V and 3 bases for J; bases not matched to a gene: 4. The CDR3 is 13 residues long. The CDR3 region has the DNA TGCAGTGCTGAGACAGGGGGTTACACTGAAGCTTTCTTT. It specifies CSAETGGYTEAFF.

In DNA form, the CDR3 reads TGCGCCAGCAGCCAAGTTACCGGGGTGAACACTGAAGCTTTCTTT. Protein sequence: CASSQVTGVNTEAFF. This rearrangement joins TRBV4-1 to TRBJ1-1, with unresolved D. Germline V CDR1 and CDR2: MGHRA, YSYEKL. This CDR3 region has 15 residues. V lost 1 base and J lost 0, with 9 bases in between.

The V gene is TRBV24-1, the J gene TRBJ2-2; 7 nucleotides agree with TRBD2. Germline V lookup: CDR1 KGHDR, CDR2 SFDVKD. This CDR3 comprises 16 residues. V gave up 2 bases and J gave up 5 bases; unmatched junction bases: 7. In nucleotides, the CDR3 is TGTGCCACCAGTGATTCAGGACTAGGTCAAACCGGGGAGCTGTTTTTT. This gives the protein CATSDSGLGQTGELFF.

V and J are TRBV27 and TRBJ2-7, with 7 bases fitting TRBD2. CDR3 length equals 13 residues. The germline V gene has CDR1 MNHEY and CDR2 SMNVEV (reference sequence). The junction had 4 bases not matched to a gene; V was cut back by 5 bases and J by 3 bases. CDR3 DNA: TGTGCCAGCAGTGGGGGGGTCAACTACGAGCAGTACTTC. It specifies CASSGGVNYEQYF.

The CDR3 loop is CASRAGLAGGTYNEQFF. The CDR3 DNA follows: TGTGCCAGCAGAGCAGGACTAGCGGGAGGAACCTACAATGAGCAGTTCTTC. The chain recombines TRBV28 with TRBJ2-1, with TRBD2 matching over 14 bases. The CDR3 loop spans 17 amino acids. CDR1 is MDHEN, CDR2 SYDVKM, per germline. Trimming took 6 bases from V and 2 from J; bases not matched to a gene: 6.

V is TRBV29-1 and J is TRBJ2-5, with D tentatively TRBD2 (6 bases). Germline assignment: CDR1 SQVTM and CDR2 ANQGSEA. This CDR3 has 16 amino acids. V was shortened by 3 bases and J by 5 bases, with 22 bases between the two germline ends. This CDR3 is CSVEVWGGPQSETQYF. CDR3 nucleotides: TGCAGCGTTGAGGTCTGGGGAGGACCCCAATCGGAGACCCAGTACTTC.

The genes are TRBV27 and TRBJ1-2; 7 bases match TRBD1. J gave up 4 bases and V 6 bases, and 5 bases lay outside the gene matches. Germline loops: CDR1 MNHEY, CDR2 SMNVEV (reference sequence). The CDR3 consists of 13 residues. The CDR3 here is CASSQQGTYGYTF. CDR3 nucleotide sequence: TGTGCCAGCAGCCAACAGGGGACCTATGGCTACACCTTC.

The chain recombines TRBV18 with TRBJ1-2; D is unclear. In germline, CDR1 is KGHSH, CDR2 LQKENI. This CDR3 has 13 amino acids. Trimming took 8 bases from V and 4 from J, leaving 14 bases between them. The CDR3 coding sequence is TGTGCCAGCACCCCCGGTCCCGTCTATGGCTACACCTTC. Amino acid sequence: CASTPGPVYGYTF. The full variable domain, in which reference TRBV18 and TRBJ1-2 provide the parts outside the CDR3, is NAGVMQNPRHLVRRRGQEARLRCSPMKGHSHVYWYRQLPEEGLKFMVYLQKENIIDESGMPKERFSAEFPKEGPSILRIQQVVRGDSAAYFCASTPGPVYGYTFGSGTRLTVV.

J is TRBJ1-2 and V is TRBV29-1; 7 bases align to TRBD1. CDR1 is SQVTM and CDR2 is ANQGSEA in the germline V gene. This CDR3 has 14 amino acids. V was pared by 8 bases and J by 4 bases, with 13 bases of the junction left unmatched. CDR3 in amino acids: CSLGRQGGAYGYTF. The CDR3 DNA reads TGCAGCCTTGGGAGACAGGGAGGTGCCTATGGCTACACCTTC.

The chain couples TRBV9 to TRBJ2-3; D gene uncertain. The CDR3 is made up of 15 amino acids. V shed 3 bases and J shed 4 bases, with 15 bases lying between them. Germline V CDR1 and CDR2: SGDLS, YYNGEE. CDR3 in DNA: TGTGCCAGCAGCGCCCAACCTACAGTGTCAGATACGCAGTATTTT. This sequence encodes CASSAQPTVSDTQYF.

This clonotype has a handful of counts. The V and J genes are TRBV30 and TRBJ2-4; 8 nucleotides line up with TRBD1. With 5 bases clipped from V and 9 bases from J, the junction kept 9 bases outside the gene matches. Germline CDR1 GTSNPN, CDR2 SVGIG (reference sequence). The CDR3 totals 13 residues. In DNA, the CDR3 is TGTGCCTGGGGACCTACAGGGGGAAGCATTCAGTACTTC. It encodes CAWGPTGGSIQYF.

The chain carries TRBV6-5 and TRBJ1-6, with TRBD1 matching 10 bases. The ends lost 6 bases at V and 11 bases at J; junction bases unmatched: 7. This CDR3 has 14 residues. Germline V gives CDR1 MNHEY, CDR2 SVGAGI. CDR3: CASRPPGQGTPLHF. DNA for the CDR3: TGTGCCAGCAGGCCCCCGGGACAGGGGACACCCCTCCACTTT.

A single count supports this clonotype. This chain uses TRBV7-2 with TRBJ1-6; 9 nucleotides line up with TRBD1. The CDR3 totals 14 residues. CDR1 is SGHTA, CDR2 FQGNSA, per germline. V lost 6 bases, J lost 5 bases, and 2 bases stayed unmatched. The CDR3 region is CASRQGANNSPLHF. In nucleotides, the CDR3 is TGTGCCAGCAGACAGGGGGCTAATAATTCACCCCTCCACTTT.

The rearrangement joins TRBV2 to TRBJ2-3; 13 bases are shared with TRBD2. V shed 8 bases and J 4 bases; nucleotides not matched to a gene: 6. Germline V lookup: CDR1 SNHLY, CDR2 FYNNEI. This CDR3 is built from 15 residues. This CDR3 reads CASELAGGGPDTQYF. CDR3 nucleotides: TGTGCCAGCGAACTAGCGGGAGGGGGGCCAGATACGCAGTATTTT.

V gene TRBV24-1 combines with J gene TRBJ1-2; no reliable D call. The CDR3 totals 14 residues. The germline V and J ends were trimmed by 3 bases and 3 bases, with 10 bases remaining between them. Germline V gives CDR1 KGHDR, CDR2 SFDVKD. The CDR3 region is CATSDPTSDYGYTF. The DNA of the CDR3 is TGTGCCACCAGTGATCCAACAAGTGACTATGGCTACACCTTC.

This chain connects TRBV6-5 to TRBJ2-5; D remains ambiguous. CDR3 size: 13 residues. V gave up 8 bases and J gave up 1 base, with 11 bases separating them. Germline assignment: CDR1 MNHEY and CDR2 SVGAGI. The CDR3 loop is CASGMPGQETQYF. CDR3 sequence (DNA): TGTGCCAGCGGGATGCCAGGCCAAGAGACCCAGTACTTC.

This clonotype came up a few times. This sequence joins TRBV29-1 and TRBJ2-1; D may be TRBD2 (7 bases). The CDR3 is 14 residues long. V was pared by 3 bases and J by 9 bases, with 18 bases between. Germline V gives CDR1 SQVTM, CDR2 ANQGSEA. CDR3 nucleotides: TGCAGCGTTGAGGATCCGGGGGGCCGGGGTGAGCAGTTCTTC. Encoded protein: CSVEDPGGRGEQFF.

The V call is TRBV4-2, the J call TRBJ1-3; 9 nucleotides align to TRBD1. The CDR3 covers 21 residues. Germline CDR1 reads LGHNA; CDR2 reads YNFKEQ. Trimming took 1 base from V and 2 from J; bases not matched to a gene: 18. The CDR3 loop is CASSQAWTGQGFRGAGNTIYF. Here the CDR3 DNA reads TGTGCCAGCAGCCAAGCTTGGACAGGACAGGGGTTCAGAGGGGCTGGAAACACCATATATTTT.

This clonotype was counted between two and nine times. The V gene is TRBV12-3 or TRBV12-4, the J gene TRBJ2-6; 10 bases are shared with TRBD2. J was trimmed by 0 bases and V by 4 bases; bases with no gene match: 3. The CDR3 runs 17 residues. In DNA, the CDR3 is TGTGCCAGCAGTTGGGCTAGCGGGAGCTCTGGGGCCAACGTCCTGACTTTC. Its translation is CASSWASGSSGANVLTF.

V gene TRBV12-5 combines with J gene TRBJ1-5, with 9 nucleotides matching TRBD1. The germline CDR1 and CDR2 sequences are LGHNT and FRNRAP. Trimming at V came to 7 bases and at J to 3 bases, leaving 7 bases not matched to a gene. The CDR3 loop spans 15 amino acids. The CDR3 reads CASALGTGLNQPQHF. In nucleotides, the CDR3 is TGTGCTAGTGCCCTAGGGACAGGGCTCAATCAGCCCCAGCATTTT.

Only one count was recorded for this clonotype. The chain joins TRBV10-3 to TRBJ2-1, with 11 bases that match TRBD2. CDR1 is ENHRY, CDR2 SYGVKD, per germline. Trimming cost V 11 bases and J 5 bases; bases outside gene matches: 8. The CDR3 spans 14 residues. The CDR3 region has the DNA TGTGCCGTTACCGGGACTAGCGGAAACAATGAGCAGTTCTTC. Residues: CAVTGTSGNNEQFF.

The chain links TRBV20-1 to TRBJ2-7; the match to TRBD2 covers 15 bases. In germline, CDR1 is DFQATT, CDR2 SNEGSKA (reference sequence). V trimming: 3 bases; J trimming: 4 bases; junction bases outside the gene matches: 1. The length of the CDR3 is 14 residues. The CDR3 coding sequence is TGCAGTGCTAGGGGACTAGCGGGAGGTTACGAGCAGTACTTC. Its protein product is CSARGLAGGYEQYF.

This clonotype was detected a few times. The chain carries TRBV4-2 and TRBJ2-1; D not resolved. Per germline, CDR1 LGHNA and CDR2 YNFKEQ. CDR3 length: 12 amino acids. Trimming took off 0 bases at V and 13 bases at J, with 10 bases between the two ends. The CDR3 DNA reads TGTGCCAGCAGCCAAGATCGCCCTCACCAGTTCTTC. Its protein product is CASSQDRPHQFF.

In the case of this clonotype: Given a much more abundant clone one base away, this may be a read error. V usage is TRBV7-3 and J usage is TRBJ2-3, with 8 bases lining up with TRBD2. Germline V CDR1 and CDR2: SGHTA, FQGTGA. Trimming removed 11 bases from V and 3 bases from J; junction bases left unmatched: 7. The CDR3 has 13 amino acids. CDR3 protein: CAGGREVTDTQYF. The DNA for the CDR3 is TGTGCCGGCGGGCGGGAGGTTACAGATACGCAGTATTTT.

The genes are TRBV15 and TRBJ2-3, with 14 bases that match TRBD2. Germline loops: CDR1 LNHNV, CDR2 YYDKDF (reference sequence). This CDR3 is 17 amino acids long. The junction had 13 bases not matched to a gene; V was cut back by 0 bases and J by 14 bases. CDR3 residues: CATSRDGLAGGARYAYF. The CDR3 DNA reads TGTGCCACCAGCAGAGACGGACTAGCGGGAGGCGCCAGATACGCGTATTTT.

At least ten counts were recorded for this clonotype. The chain employs TRBV7-9 and TRBJ2-1; maybe TRBD1 (6 bases). Trimming cost V 11 bases and J 4 bases, with 18 bases left between them. This CDR3 region has 14 residues. The germline gives CDR1 SEHNR, CDR2 FQNEAQ (reference sequence). CDR3 protein: CAVPRDTSYNEQFF. DNA of the CDR3: TGTGCCGTACCCCGGGACACGAGTTACAATGAGCAGTTCTTC.

The chain uses TRBV5-1 and TRBJ2-3, with TRBD2 as a possible D gene (6 bases). The CDR3 runs to 14 residues. V lost 3 bases and J 4 bases, leaving 12 bases between the germline ends. Germline values: CDR1 SGHRS, CDR2 YFSETQ. The CDR3 nucleotides are TGCGCCAGCAGCTGGGGACTCGACGCAGATACGCAGTATTTT. Amino acids: CASSWGLDADTQYF.

This clonotype came up many times. The chain joins TRBV5-5 to TRBJ1-2; D unresolved. The CDR3 has 15 amino acids. Trimming took 2 bases from V and 2 from J, leaving 13 bases between them. CDR1 SGHKS and CDR2 YYEKEE come from the germline V gene (reference sequence). The CDR3 is CASSFYLTENYGYTF. The CDR3 nucleotides read TGTGCCAGCAGCTTTTATCTTACAGAAAACTATGGCTACACCTTC.